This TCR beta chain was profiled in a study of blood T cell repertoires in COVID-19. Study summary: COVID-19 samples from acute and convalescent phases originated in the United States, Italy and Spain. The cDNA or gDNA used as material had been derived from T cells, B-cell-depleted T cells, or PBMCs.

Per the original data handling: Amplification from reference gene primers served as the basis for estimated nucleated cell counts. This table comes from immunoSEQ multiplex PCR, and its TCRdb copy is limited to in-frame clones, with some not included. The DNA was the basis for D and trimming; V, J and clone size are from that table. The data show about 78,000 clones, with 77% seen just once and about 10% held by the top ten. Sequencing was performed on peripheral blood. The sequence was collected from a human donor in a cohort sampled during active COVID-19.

CDR3 DNA: TGTGCCACCAGTGACCTAGGGGTCGGGACAGGGTCCCCCGGTACGCAGTATTTT. Translated: CATSDLGVGTGSPGTQYF. The genes are TRBV24-1 and TRBJ2-3, with 9 nucleotides matching TRBD1. V was clipped by 4 bases and J by 8 bases; unmatched bases: 18. The CDR3 covers 18 residues. Germline CDR1 is KGHDR and CDR2 is SFDVKD.